Below are 17 T cell receptor beta chains sequenced from a single sample in a study of blood T cells in healthy people across ages. Primers used in a second PCR of about 6 to 12 cycles were a sample-barcoded 5' primer and a J-beta primer mix. Using its own MiXCR run on the 5' RACE reads, TCRdb lists one record per CDR3 protein. Of some 760,000 distinct CDR3 sequences listed, more than 20% were seen once; the top ten hold 8% to 10%. In addition, the sample was reused for a study of T cells of mothers and their children.

Sample: blood. These receptors originate from a boy aged 10-17 years in good health.

This clonotype has more than one count but fewer than ten. The junction does not match germline at one end; this may be a read error. J is TRBJ1-4 and V is TRBV5-1; a possible D gene is TRBD1 (6 bases). Per germline, CDR1 SGHRS and CDR2 YFSETQ. The CDR3 runs 15 residues. Here the CDR3 DNA reads TGCGCCAGCAGCTTGGCCACAGGGCAGGTTGAAGAACTGTTTTTT. It encodes CASSLATGQVEELFF. Together with reference TRBV5-1 and TRBJ1-4, the CDR3 gives the full variable domain: KAGVTQTPRYLIKTRGQQVTLSCSPISGHRSVSWYQQTPGQGLQFLFEYFSETQRNKGNFPGRFSGRQFSNSRSEMNVSTLELGDSALYLCASSLATGQVEELFFGSGTQLSVL.

In its sample, this clonotype was seen a few times. This chain connects TRBV11-2 to TRBJ2-7; 7 bases are a match to TRBD2. Germline CDR1 and CDR2: SGHAT and FQNNGV. The J segment lost 6 bases and the V segment lost 1 base, leaving 6 bases of the junction unmatched. This CDR3 comprises 14 residues. The CDR3 nucleotides are TGTGCCAGCAGCTTAGTTCCTAGCGGATCCGAGCAGTACTTC. Translated: CASSLVPSGSEQYF. The full variable domain, rest sourced from reference TRBV11-2 and TRBJ2-7, is EAGVAQSPRYKIIEKRQSVAFWCNPISGHATLYWYQQILGQGPKLLIQFQNNGVVDDSQLPKDRFSAERLKGVDSTLKIQPAKLEDSAVYLCASSLVPSGSEQYFGPGTRLTVT.

The chain combines TRBV9 with TRBJ2-2, with a weak D call TRBD2 (5 bases). The CDR3 totals 15 residues. Germline CDR1 is SGDLS and CDR2 is YYNGEE. With 2 bases removed from V and 1 base from J, the gap between germline ends came to 9 bases. CDR3 in amino acids: CASSVLGRNTGELFF. CDR3 bases: TGTGCCAGCAGCGTTTTGGGGAGGAACACCGGGGAGCTGTTTTTT.

The sample holds a few counts of this clonotype. The chain links TRBV18 to TRBJ1-4; D is unresolved. The V and J ends lost 2 bases and 1 base respectively, with 11 bases between them. CDR1 and CDR2 from the germline V gene are KGHSH and LQKENI. This CDR3 spans 16 amino acids. The CDR3 sequence: CASSPVREGTNEKLFF. The DNA for the CDR3 is TGTGCCAGCTCACCAGTCCGGGAGGGAACTAATGAAAAACTGTTTTTT.

There are a few counts of this clonotype. The V and J genes are TRBV20-1 and TRBJ2-4, with D tentatively TRBD1 (6 bases). Germline values: CDR1 DFQATT, CDR2 SNEGSKA (reference sequence). The CDR3 is made up of 19 amino acids. Deletions cut 1 base from V and 2 bases from J, with 24 bases between. In nucleotides, the CDR3 is TGCAGTGCTAGAGGAATTACAGGGCGGGCGTTCTCGACCAAAAACATTCAGTACTTC. Translated: CSARGITGRAFSTKNIQYF.

This clonotype was observed a few times. The rearrangement joins TRBV20-1 to TRBJ2-7; tentative D call: TRBD1 (5 bases). Looked up from germline, CDR1 is DFQATT and CDR2 is SNEGSKA (reference sequence). The germline V and J ends were trimmed by 2 bases and 3 bases, with 14 bases remaining between them. The CDR3 covers 14 residues. CDR3 DNA: TGCAGTGCTAGAAGGCAGGGAAGCCACTACGAGCAGTACTTC. This sequence encodes CSARRQGSHYEQYF.

This clonotype was seen a single time. The genes are TRBV12-3 or TRBV12-4 and TRBJ1-5; maybe TRBD1 (5 bases). V dropped 7 bases and J dropped 0 bases, with 13 bases sitting between them. The CDR3 length is 15 residues. The CDR3 nucleotides are TGTGCCAGCACCAGTGGGGCCTATAGCAATCAGCCCCAGCATTTT. As protein: CASTSGAYSNQPQHF.

This sequence joins TRBV28 and TRBJ2-7; D unresolved. This CDR3 has 16 residues. Germline V gene data show CDR1 as MDHEN and CDR2 as SYDVKM. V shed 4 bases and J shed 5 bases, with 21 bases lying between them. In DNA form, the CDR3 reads TGTGCCAGCAGTTGGGGAAGGTTGACACCGATGGACGAGCAGTACTTC. Protein: CASSWGRLTPMDEQYF.

The chain recombines TRBV29-1 with TRBJ1-1; D remains unclear. V was cut by 7 bases and J by 6 bases, with 21 bases left in between. CDR3 length equals 14 residues. The germline V gene encodes CDR1 SQVTM and CDR2 ANQGSEA. The CDR3 nucleotides read TGCAGCGCGGGCCTCACGAAGGTAATCGCTGAAGCTTTCTTT. Its translation is CSAGLTKVIAEAFF.

This clonotype was counted only a few times. The chain is built from TRBV12-3 or TRBV12-4 and TRBJ1-2; no clear D. V was shortened by 6 bases and J by 3 bases, with 11 bases between the two germline ends. This CDR3 comprises 13 residues. The CDR3 region has the DNA TGTGCCAGCAGCCAACACCAATACTATGGCTACACCTTC. Protein sequence: CASSQHQYYGYTF.

The gene calls are TRBV2 and TRBJ2-5; D is uncertain. TRBJ2-7 explains the end of the DNA better; the J call may be wrong. Germline V gives CDR1 SNHLY, CDR2 FYNNEI. This CDR3 spans 15 amino acids. The CDR3 nucleotides are TGTGCCAGCACCAAAGCTGTAATCTTATCCTACGAGCAGTACTTC. Its translation: CASTKAVILSYEQYF.

The rearrangement uses TRBV12-3 or TRBV12-4 and TRBJ2-4; TRBD1 aligns across 8 bases. The CDR3 consists of 17 residues. The junction had 12 bases not matched to a gene; V was cut back by 5 bases and J by 3 bases. The CDR3 here is CASSPQGARVVKNIQYF. CDR3 bases: TGTGCCAGCAGTCCCCAGGGGGCGCGTGTTGTCAAAAACATTCAGTACTTC.

This clonotype was recorded a few times. The J gene is TRBJ1-1, the V gene TRBV12-3 or TRBV12-4, with 9 bases fitting TRBD1. V lost 4 bases to trimming and J lost 6 bases; unmatched junction nucleotides: 9. This CDR3 is built from 15 residues. CDR3 loop: CASSSTGTGYPEAFF. In DNA form, the CDR3 reads TGTGCCAGCAGTTCTACCGGGACAGGGTACCCTGAAGCTTTCTTT.

This clonotype was seen more than once but under ten times. J is TRBJ2-1 and V is TRBV19; TRBD1 matches 7 bases. Per the germline V gene, CDR1 is LNHDA and CDR2 is SQIVND (reference sequence). V shed 10 bases, J shed 0 bases, and the junction held 9 bases outside the gene matches. This CDR3 comprises 15 residues. In DNA, the CDR3 is TGTGCCACCAGTATCGGGACAGCCTCCTACAATGAGCAGTTCTTC. As protein: CATSIGTASYNEQFF.

V and J are TRBV6-6 and TRBJ2-5, with 7 bases that match TRBD2. TRBJ2-7 explains the end of the DNA better; the J call may be wrong. The CDR3 has 16 residues. CDR1 is MNHNY and CDR2 is SVGAGI in the germline V gene (reference sequence). CDR3 protein: CASSYPSASGPYEQYF. The CDR3 nucleotides read TGTGCCAGCAGTTATCCCTCTGCTAGCGGTCCCTACGAGCAGTACTTC.

This clonotype was detected a few times. A single base separates this from a much larger clone, so it may be a read error. The CDR3 sequence: CATSDAGGYQGTQYF. CDR3 nucleotides: TGTGCCACCAGTGATGCCGGCGGGTACCAAGGGACCCAGTACTTC. J is TRBJ2-5 and V is TRBV24-1; D perhaps matches TRBD2 (5 bases). There are 15 residues in the CDR3. Germline CDR1 and CDR2: KGHDR and SFDVKD.

To note about this clonotype: An end of the junction does not agree with germline; a read error may underlie this. The J gene is TRBJ2-4, the V gene TRBV20-1; the D gene could be TRBD1 or TRBD2 (5 bases each). The CDR3 sequence is 15 residues long. Germline V gives CDR1 DFQATT, CDR2 SNEGSKA (reference sequence). The CDR3 protein is CSAREGPRAKNIEYF. In DNA, the CDR3 is TGCAGTGCTAGAGAGGGACCCAGGGCCAAAAACATTGAGTACTTC.